A single sample gave rise to the 20 T cell receptor beta chains below, sequenced in a study of esophageal squamous cell carcinoma under preoperative chemotherapy. The time point is: after preoperative PTX-NDP chemotherapy. Each CDR3 protein gets one entry after TCRdb re-called the PCR reads with MiXCR. The table records around 34,000 distinct CDR3 sequences, 40% to 65% of them present only once. Sampling took place from a patient given preoperative chemotherapy. These receptors came from a human donor with esophageal squamous cell carcinoma. The donor label of this sample is uncertain.

The rearrangement joins TRBV12-3 or TRBV12-4 to TRBJ2-4; possibly TRBD2 for D (5 bases). The assigned J gene may be wrong: the sequence end matches TRBJ2-3 better. CDR3 length equals 13 residues. In nucleotides, the CDR3 is TGTGCCAGGAGTCTAGCACACGAGAACACGCAGTATTTT. This translates into CARSLAHENTQYF.

The chain joins TRBV7-2 to TRBJ2-3; maybe TRBD2 (6 bases). The germline V gene encodes CDR1 SGHTA and CDR2 FQGNSA. The germline V and J ends were trimmed by 1 base and 5 bases, with 16 bases remaining between them. CDR3 length equals 16 residues. DNA for the CDR3: TGTGCCAGCAGCTTAGTGTCGCGGGGAGCGGGAGATACGCAGTATTTT. Translating it yields CASSLVSRGAGDTQYF.

The CDR3: CASKITRASTDTQYF. CDR3 DNA: TGTGCCAGCAAGATAACTAGGGCTAGCACAGATACGCAGTATTTT. The genes are TRBV7-8 and TRBJ2-3, with D maybe TRBD2 (5 bases). The CDR3 runs to 15 residues. CDR1 is SGHVS and CDR2 is FQNEAQ in the germline V gene. Trimming shortened V by 7 bases and J by 0 bases, and 14 bases separated the two germline ends.

On this clonotype: Sequence at one end of the junction differs from germline and may be a read error. The rearrangement links TRBV12-3 or TRBV12-4 to TRBJ2-3, with 8 bases identical to TRBD2. The CDR3 sequence is 13 residues long. The CDR3 nucleotides read TGTGCTCGGGGGCGGGGGGCCATAAATACGCAGTATTTC. Its protein is CARGRGAINTQYF.

This clonotype came up many times. This chain connects TRBV7-2 to TRBJ2-1, with a tentative D call TRBD2 (6 bases). V was pared by 3 bases and J by 7 bases, with 16 bases between. CDR1 SGHTA and CDR2 FQGNSA come from the germline V gene. The length of the CDR3 is 15 residues. The CDR3 region has the DNA TGTGCCAGCAGCTTTTTGACTAGTAATCGGAATGAGCAGTTCTTC. As protein: CASSFLTSNRNEQFF. The variable domain in full, completed from reference TRBV7-2 and TRBJ2-1, reads GAGVSQSPSNKVTEKGKDVELRCDPISGHTALYWYRQSLGQGLEFLIYFQGNSAPDKSGLPSDRFSAERTGGSVSTLTIQRTQQEDSAVYLCASSFLTSNRNEQFFGPGTRLTVL.

This clonotype came up many times. The chain has TRBV7-9 and TRBJ2-1, with 16 bases that match TRBD2. In germline, CDR1 is SEHNR, CDR2 FQNEAQ (reference sequence). V shed 3 bases, J shed 8 bases, and the junction held 7 bases outside the gene matches. The CDR3 length is 17 residues. CDR3 bases: TGTGCCAGCAGCTTCGGGACTAGCGGGAGGGCCTTTTATGAGCAGTTCTTC. Translating it yields CASSFGTSGRAFYEQFF.

This sequence joins TRBV7-2 and TRBJ2-7; TRBD2 aligns across 9 bases. The V gene's germline CDR1 is SGHTA and CDR2 FQGNSA. This CDR3 region has 17 residues. The junction had 11 bases not matched to a gene; V was cut back by 5 bases and J by 0 bases. The DNA of the CDR3 is TGTGCCAGCAGCATGGGACTAGCTAGAACCATCTCCTACGAGCAGTACTTC. Translation: CASSMGLARTISYEQYF.

V usage is TRBV11-2 and J usage is TRBJ2-1; D is uncertain. The CDR3 has 13 amino acids. Deletions cut 3 bases from V and 6 bases from J, with 9 bases between. Germline CDR1 and CDR2: SGHAT and FQNNGV. CDR3 sequence (DNA): TGTGCCAGCAGCTTCGACGGACCCAATGAGCAGTTCTTC. It encodes CASSFDGPNEQFF. The full variable domain, completed using reference TRBV11-2 and TRBJ2-1, is EAGVAQSPRYKIIEKRQSVAFWCNPISGHATLYWYQQILGQGPKLLIQFQNNGVVDDSQLPKDRFSAERLKGVDSTLKIQPAKLEDSAVYLCASSFDGPNEQFFGPGTRLTVL.

This clonotype was counted between two and nine times. A much larger clone differs from this one at a single base, so this may be a read error. The chain carries TRBV12-3 or TRBV12-4 and TRBJ2-5, with 8 nucleotides matching TRBD1. The V segment lost 2 bases and the J segment 11 bases; nucleotides outside the gene matches: 7. The CDR3 sequence is 13 residues long. The CDR3 spells CASSLQGANEQYF. The CDR3 DNA reads TGTGCCAGCAGTTTACAGGGGGCGAATGAGCAGTACTTC.

There are a few counts of this clonotype. J is TRBJ2-5 and V is TRBV10-3; D unresolved. Looked up from germline, CDR1 is ENHRY and CDR2 is SYGVKD. The CDR3 length is 15 residues. Trimming left V 4 bases short and J 0 bases short, with 12 bases between. Here the CDR3 DNA reads TGTGCCATCAGTGGCTCAACAGCGAACCAAGAGACCCAGTACTTC. Translating it yields CAISGSTANQETQYF.

The sample holds many counts of this clonotype. The chain recombines TRBV6-1 with TRBJ2-1; TRBD2 might be the D (5 bases). The CDR3 length is 15 residues. Trimming cost V 7 bases and J 13 bases, with 26 bases left between them. Per the germline V gene, CDR1 is MNHNS and CDR2 is SASEGT. The CDR3 sequence is CASTKTVGVGETQFF. The CDR3 DNA sequence: TGTGCCAGCACCAAAACGGTCGGGGTAGGAGAGACCCAGTTCTTC.

This clonotype was counted at least ten times. The V and J genes are TRBV12-3 or TRBV12-4 and TRBJ1-1; D perhaps matches TRBD1 (5 bases). The CDR3 extends over 15 amino acids. V lost 4 bases and J lost 1, with 13 bases in between. The CDR3 DNA is TGTGCCAGCAGTTCCACCCAAACAGGGAACACTGAAGCTTTCTTT. It codes for CASSSTQTGNTEAFF.

This clonotype has just a few counts. This chain uses TRBV7-2 with TRBJ2-5, with 10 bases lining up with TRBD1. J gave up 5 bases and V 3 bases, and 12 bases lay outside the gene matches. The germline V gene has CDR1 SGHTA and CDR2 FQGNSA. The CDR3 extends over 17 amino acids. The CDR3 spells CASSFQPGTGAKETQYF. The DNA for the CDR3 is TGTGCCAGCAGCTTCCAACCCGGGACAGGGGCAAAGGAGACCCAGTACTTC.

This clonotype is medium-sized (0.01 to 0.1%) in the sample. V and J are TRBV7-8 and TRBJ2-1; 7 bases align to TRBD2. CDR1 is SGHVS and CDR2 is FQNEAQ in the germline V gene. CDR3 length: 17 amino acids. V shed 5 bases, J shed 6 bases, and the junction held 16 bases outside the gene matches. CDR3 region: CASSLLLGTKSGNEQFF. CDR3 bases: TGTGCCAGCAGCCTTCTTCTCGGGACTAAGTCTGGCAATGAGCAGTTCTTC.

This clonotype came up once. The rearrangement links TRBV18 to TRBJ2-7; D gene unclear. This CDR3 spans 14 amino acids. Trimming cost V 2 bases and J 0 bases, with 8 bases left between them. Germline V gene lookup returns CDR1 KGHSH and CDR2 LQKENI. CDR3 nucleotides: TGTGCCAGCTCACCAAGTGTGGCCTCCTACGAGCAGTACTTC. Protein: CASSPSVASYEQYF.

This clonotype occurred many times. The chain carries TRBV7-2 and TRBJ2-1; D tentatively fits TRBD1 or TRBD2 (5 bases each). This CDR3 is built from 13 residues. Trimming left V 2 bases short and J 10 bases short, with 12 bases between. Germline loops: CDR1 SGHTA, CDR2 FQGNSA. In nucleotides, the CDR3 is TGTGCCAGCAGCTTAAGGGACGGCTACGAGCAGTTCTTC. Translated, it gives CASSLRDGYEQFF.

The rearrangement links TRBV11-3 to TRBJ2-1, with 7 positions matching TRBD2. Trimming took 1 base from V and 5 from J; bases not matched to a gene: 5. Germline CDR1 is SGHNT and CDR2 is YENEEA. CDR3 length: 15 amino acids. CDR3 sequence (DNA): TGTGCCAGCAGCTTAGGCGGGAGTATCGACAATGAGCAGTTCTTC. Translating it yields CASSLGGSIDNEQFF.

The chain is built from TRBV7-2 and TRBJ2-2; 10 positions agree with TRBD2. Trimming removed 6 bases from V and 2 bases from J; junction bases left unmatched: 3. CDR1 is SGHTA, CDR2 FQGNSA, per germline. This CDR3 has 15 residues. This CDR3 reads CASRPSGSNTGELFF. DNA for the CDR3: TGTGCCAGCAGACCTAGCGGGAGTAACACCGGGGAGCTGTTTTTT.

This clonotype came up once. The chain recombines TRBV10-3 with TRBJ2-1; D is uncertain. CDR3 length: 15 residues. Trimming took off 4 bases at V and 0 bases at J, with 10 bases between the two ends. Germline lookup yields CDR1 ENHRY and CDR2 SYGVKD. CDR3 residues: CAISAQSSSYNEQFF. The DNA for the CDR3 is TGTGCCATCAGTGCGCAGTCCAGCTCCTACAATGAGCAGTTCTTC.

About this clonotype: An end of the junction differs from the germline gene, which may be a read error. This sequence joins TRBV7-3 and TRBJ2-3; possibly TRBD2 for D (6 bases). The CDR3 is 15 residues long. Looked up from germline, CDR1 is SGHTA and CDR2 is FQGTGA. The CDR3 DNA is TGTGCCAGCAGCCACGGGAGTCGCGACCAAGATACGCAGTATTTC. It translates to CASSHGSRDQDTQYF.